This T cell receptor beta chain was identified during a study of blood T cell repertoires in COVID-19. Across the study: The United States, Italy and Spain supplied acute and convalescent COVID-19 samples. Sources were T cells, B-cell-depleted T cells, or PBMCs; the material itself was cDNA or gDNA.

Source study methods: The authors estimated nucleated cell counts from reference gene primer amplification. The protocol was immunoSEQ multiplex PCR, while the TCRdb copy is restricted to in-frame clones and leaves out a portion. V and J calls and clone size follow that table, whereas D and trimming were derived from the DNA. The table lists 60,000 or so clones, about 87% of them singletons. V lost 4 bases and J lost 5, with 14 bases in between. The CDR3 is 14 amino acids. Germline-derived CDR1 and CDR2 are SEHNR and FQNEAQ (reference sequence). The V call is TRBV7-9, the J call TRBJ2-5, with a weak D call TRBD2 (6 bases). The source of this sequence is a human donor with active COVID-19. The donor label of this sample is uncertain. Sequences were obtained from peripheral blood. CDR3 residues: CASSYVGGQETQYF. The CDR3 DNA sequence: TGTGCCAGCAGCTATGTGGGAGGCCAGGAGACCCAGTACTTC.